The source of this T cell receptor (beta chain) is a study of long-term antiretroviral therapy in people with HIV. The authors ran the immunoSEQ assay, v3.0, at survey level. Repertoires were generated with immunoSEQ multiplex PCR, while TCRdb's copy carries only in-frame clones and drops some. The table lists roughly 17,000 clones, 91% of them singletons. This clone was counted between two and nine times. This TCR came from a man in his fifties with HIV. The sequences come from unsorted PBMCs, collected 3 years after starting antiretroviral therapy.

The CDR3 is CATSGDTGELFF. The CDR3 DNA reads as TGTGCCACCAGCGGCGACACCGGGGAGCTGTTTTTT. The chain employs TRBV15 and TRBJ2-2; D not certain. The CDR3 contains 12 residues. In germline, CDR1 is LNHNV, CDR2 YYDKDF (reference sequence). V lost 5 bases to trimming and J lost 3 bases, with 4 bases between them.